Shown below are 15 T cell receptor beta chains from a single sample sequenced in a study of technical replicates of blood from a handful of donors. Method: immunoSEQ multiplex PCR; TCRdb's copy keeps in-frame clones and lacks some. The table records over 50,000 clones, roughly 86% of them present only once. The material sequenced was PBMCs. These receptor sequences come from a human donor in good health. Some clones in this sample may be carry-over from other donors' samples.

This sequence joins TRBV5-6 and TRBJ2-7, with 11 positions matching TRBD1. This CDR3 has 15 residues. With V trimmed by 0 bases and J by 9 bases, 8 bases remained unmatched. Germline CDR1 reads SGHDT; CDR2 reads YYEEEE. The chain's CDR3 is CASSLGTGGYQVQYF. The CDR3 nucleotides read TGTGCCAGCAGCTTGGGGACAGGGGGCTATCAGGTGCAGTACTTC.

This chain uses TRBV5-6 with TRBJ2-2; 9 nucleotides line up with TRBD1. The J segment lost 4 bases and the V segment lost 3 bases, leaving 10 bases of the junction unmatched. Germline values: CDR1 SGHDT, CDR2 YYEEEE. This CDR3 comprises 17 residues. Here the CDR3 reads CASSWGGQGKSTGELFF. The CDR3, as DNA: TGTGCCAGCAGCTGGGGAGGACAGGGGAAGAGCACCGGGGAGCTGTTTTTT.

As to this clone: The same CDR3 also results from other DNA sequences found in this sample. V usage is TRBV18 and J usage is TRBJ2-3, with TRBD2 as a possible D gene (5 bases). CDR1 is KGHSH and CDR2 is LQKENI in the germline V gene. V lost 0 bases to trimming and J lost 3 bases, with 7 bases between them. This CDR3 has 14 amino acids. CDR3 protein: CASSPPRGTDTQYF. The CDR3 DNA reads as TGTGCCAGCTCACCACCTCGCGGGACAGATACGCAGTATTTT. Combining the CDR3 with reference TRBV18 and TRBJ2-3 gives the whole variable domain NAGVMQNPRHLVRRRGQEARLRCSPMKGHSHVYWYRQLPEEGLKFMVYLQKENIIDESGMPKERFSAEFPKEGPSILRIQQVVRGDSAAYFCASSPPRGTDTQYFGPGTRLTVL.

This clone was detected once. The V gene is TRBV5-6, the J gene TRBJ1-5; 7 bases agree with TRBD1. V gave up 3 bases and J gave up 0 bases; unmatched junction bases: 6. Germline CDR1 reads SGHDT; CDR2 reads YYEEEE. The CDR3 length is 16 residues. CDR3 nucleotides: TGTGCCAGCAGCTCCGGGACAGATTATAGCAATCAGCCCCAGCATTTT. Translated: CASSSGTDYSNQPQHF.

The chain combines TRBV5-1 with TRBJ1-1, with 7 bases matching TRBD1. The CDR3 is 14 residues long. Trimming removed 4 bases from V and 3 bases from J; junction bases left unmatched: 6. Germline V gene lookup returns CDR1 SGHRS and CDR2 YFSETQ. The CDR3 is CASSATGVDTEAFF. The CDR3 DNA sequence: TGCGCCAGCAGCGCCACAGGGGTGGACACTGAAGCTTTCTTT.

The V call is TRBV11-3, the J call TRBJ2-7; 7 bases are shared with TRBD2. Losses at the gene ends were 5 bases for V and 5 bases for J; bases not matched to a gene: 12. This CDR3 contains 15 residues. Germline lookup yields CDR1 SGHNT and CDR2 YENEEA. CDR3 in DNA: TGTGCCAGCAGCCGAGGCGCGGGAGAATCGGACGAGCAGTACTTC. Translation gives CASSRGAGESDEQYF.

CDR3 sequence: CASSSGGRASYEQYF. The CDR3 nucleotides are TGTGCCAGCAGCTCCGGCGGGAGGGCCTCCTACGAGCAGTACTTC. The J gene is TRBJ2-7, the V gene TRBV5-4; 9 positions match TRBD2. The CDR3 is made up of 15 amino acids. The V gene's germline CDR1 is SGHNT and CDR2 YYREEE (reference sequence). V shed 3 bases, J shed 0 bases, and the junction held 4 bases outside the gene matches.

The CDR3 loop reads CAAKPRTGNYGYTF. DNA of the CDR3: TGTGCCGCCAAGCCCCGGACAGGGAACTATGGCTACACCTTC. The chain combines TRBV19 with TRBJ1-2; 8 nucleotides line up with TRBD1. This CDR3 contains 14 residues. Trimming removed 11 bases from V and 2 bases from J; junction bases left unmatched: 10. CDR1 LNHDA and CDR2 SQIVND come from the germline V gene (reference sequence).

The V and J genes are TRBV29-1 and TRBJ2-5; D is perhaps TRBD1 (6 bases). Trimming removed 7 bases at V and 2 bases at J, with 11 bases between. This CDR3 is 12 amino acids long. The germline gives CDR1 SQVTM, CDR2 ANQGSEA. The CDR3 sequence is CSASGDQETQYF. The CDR3 DNA reads TGCAGCGCCTCAGGGGATCAAGAGACCCAGTACTTC. The entire variable domain, with the rest obtained from reference TRBV29-1 and TRBJ2-5, is as follows: SAVISQKPSRDICQRGTSLTIQCQVDSQVTMMFWYRQQPGQSLTLIATANQGSEATYESGFVIDKFPISRPNLTFSTLTVSNMSPEDSSIYLCSASGDQETQYFGPGTRLLVL.

The chain is built from TRBV4-2 and TRBJ2-5; D is ambiguous. The CDR3 sequence is 15 residues long. Trimming removed 0 bases from V and 1 base from J, with 9 bases in between. Germline V gene sequence: CDR1 LGHNA, CDR2 YNFKEQ. CDR3 DNA: TGTGCCAGCAGCCAAGATAGCACGGTCCAAGAGACCCAGTACTTC. Protein: CASSQDSTVQETQYF.

This clone was seen just once. The CDR3 DNA reads TGTGCCAGCAGTTTAGCGACAGGGCCTCAGCCCCAGCATTTT. Its protein is CASSLATGPQPQHF. The chain couples TRBV28 to TRBJ1-5, with 7 bases aligning to TRBD1. Germline CDR1 MDHEN, CDR2 SYDVKM. The junction had 4 bases not matched to a gene; V was cut back by 2 bases and J by 6 bases. The CDR3 runs to 14 residues.

The V call is TRBV6-6, the J call TRBJ2-7, with 10 bases fitting TRBD1. The CDR3 runs 15 residues. V lost 0 bases to trimming and J lost 4 bases; unmatched junction nucleotides: 3. The V gene's germline CDR1 is MNHNY and CDR2 SVGAGI (reference sequence). The CDR3 DNA reads TGTGCCAGCAGTTACTCGGGGACAGGGGTATACGAGCAGTACTTC. As protein: CASSYSGTGVYEQYF.

V is TRBV2 and J is TRBJ2-2; the D gene is possibly TRBD1 (7 bases). The germline V and J ends were trimmed by 10 bases and 3 bases, with 15 bases remaining between them. The CDR3 consists of 14 residues. Germline V gene data show CDR1 as SNHLY and CDR2 as FYNNEI. The CDR3: CATRLRGDTGELFF. The CDR3, as DNA: TGTGCCACCAGGCTCAGGGGGGACACCGGGGAGCTGTTTTTT. The whole variable domain, remainder taken from reference TRBV2 and TRBJ2-2, is EPEVTQTPSHQVTQMGQEVILRCVPISNHLYFYWYRQILGQKVEFLVSFYNNEISEKSEIFDDQFSVERPDGSNFTLKIRSTKLEDSAMYFCATRLRGDTGELFFGEGSRLTVL.

The V gene is TRBV30, the J gene TRBJ2-7, with 9 positions matching TRBD1. CDR1 and CDR2 (germline): GTSNPN, SVGIG (reference sequence). The CDR3 covers 14 residues. Trimming took 3 bases from V and 6 from J; bases not matched to a gene: 9. Here the CDR3 reads CAWRWGQGSLEQYF. In DNA form, the CDR3 reads TGTGCCTGGAGATGGGGACAGGGTTCGCTCGAGCAGTACTTC.

V gene TRBV11-3 combines with J gene TRBJ1-1; D remains unclear. Germline assignment: CDR1 SGHNT and CDR2 YENEEA. The CDR3 extends over 12 amino acids. With 5 bases removed from V and 1 base from J, the gap between germline ends came to 5 bases. The CDR3 DNA sequence: TGTGCCAGCAGCGGCAGGAACACTGAAGCTTTCTTT. Amino acid sequence: CASSGRNTEAFF. Full variable domain (remainder filled in from reference TRBV11-3 and TRBJ1-1): EAGVVQSPRYKIIEKKQPVAFWCNPISGHNTLYWYLQNLGQGPELLIRYENEEAVDDSQLPKDRFSAERLKGVDSTLKIQPAELGDSAVYLCASSGRNTEAFFGQGTRLTVV.